This T cell receptor (beta chain) was recorded in a study of CD8 T cells in ankylosing spondylitis. MiXCR, applied by TCRdb to the 5' RACE reads, yields one record per CDR3 protein. Among approximately 92,000 distinct CDR3 sequences listed, around 9.4% were seen once. This clonotype has at least ten counts. The antigen is unknown. Findings and caveats of the study: The authors found the disease-linked clones to be CD8+ and relatively rare in peripheral blood.

The origin of this receptor is a male donor with ankylosing spondylitis or in good health (not recorded which). The sequenced sample consisted of blood, either unsorted or a sorted T cell fraction (not recorded which).

The CDR3 region is CSAPRRDRGDGELFF. The CDR3 nucleotides read TGCAGTGCTCCTCGCCGGGACAGGGGAGACGGGGAGCTGTTTTTT. The chain couples TRBV20-1 to TRBJ2-2, with TRBD1 identical over 10 bases. CDR3 length: 15 residues. V trimming: 5 bases; J trimming: 7 bases; junction bases outside the gene matches: 10. Germline assignment: CDR1 DFQATT and CDR2 SNEGSKA (reference sequence).